The sequence of this T cell receptor (beta chain) was determined in a study of T cells after yellow fever vaccination. TCRdb analysed the 5' RACE reads with MiXCR anew, one entry per CDR3 protein. The data hold a few hundred thousand distinct CDR3 sequences, with roughly 4% observed a single time. The CDR3 extends over 13 amino acids. Germline V CDR1 and CDR2: KGHSH, LQKENI. V lost 3 bases, J lost 4 bases, and 8 bases lay in between. In this sample, this clonotype turned up a few times. This clonotype originated in a man between 18 and 29 years old who received the YFV17D yellow fever vaccine. Sequences were derived from PBMCs, sampled 5 days after the yellow fever booster vaccination. The chain links TRBV18 to TRBJ2-3; D gene uncertain. The DNA of the CDR3 is TGTGCCAGCTCACCTCTAGAGGCAGATACGCAGTATTTT. It yields the protein CASSPLEADTQYF.